The 17 T cell receptor beta chains listed next were all sequenced from one sample in a study of blood T cell repertoires in COVID-19. Measured with immunoSEQ multiplex PCR; TCRdb has only the in-frame clones, and not every one. The profile covers around 400,000 clones, with 88% appearing a single time and roughly 1.4% taken by the ten largest. The sample was PBMCs or T cells enriched from blood (not recorded which). These receptors were obtained from a woman under 30 who had been exposed to COVID-19.

The V call is TRBV28, the J call TRBJ2-6, with TRBD1 as a possible D gene (6 bases). This CDR3 contains 14 residues. Trimming removed 6 bases from V and 1 base from J, with 7 bases in between. Per the germline V gene, CDR1 is MDHEN and CDR2 is SYDVKM. The CDR3 loop reads CASSQGSGANVLTF. CDR3 DNA sequence: TGTGCCAGCAGCCAGGGGTCTGGGGCCAACGTCCTGACTTTC.

The chain uses TRBV5-1 and TRBJ2-7, with 9 nucleotides matching TRBD1. After removal of 4 bases from V and 1 base from J, the junction contained 6 bases not matched to a gene. Per the germline V gene, CDR1 is SGHRS and CDR2 is YFSETQ. This CDR3 contains 15 residues. DNA for the CDR3: TGCGCCAGCAGCGCGCCCGGGACAGGGTCCTACGAGCAGTACTTC. Protein: CASSAPGTGSYEQYF.

V is TRBV5-6 and J is TRBJ2-1; the D gene is possibly TRBD2 (5 bases). V was clipped by 0 bases and J by 5 bases, with 15 bases between them. Germline CDR1 and CDR2: SGHDT and YYEEEE. The CDR3 has 16 amino acids. CDR3 loop: CASSLAWLAPNNEQFF. DNA of the CDR3: TGTGCCAGCAGCTTGGCGTGGCTAGCACCGAACAATGAGCAGTTCTTC.

The chain has TRBV4-3 and TRBJ2-7; weak D call: TRBD1 (5 bases). The germline gives CDR1 LGHNA, CDR2 YSLEER. The V end lost 0 bases, the J end lost 2 bases, and 8 bases lay between the germline ends. This CDR3 contains 14 residues. The CDR3 sequence: CASSQDGAPYEQYF. The DNA for the CDR3 is TGCGCCAGCAGCCAAGATGGGGCCCCCTACGAGCAGTACTTC.

The chain recombines TRBV5-7 with TRBJ2-2; 14 bases are a match to TRBD2. TRBV5-7 is filed as an ORF, its function uncertain. The V segment lost 5 bases and the J segment 5 bases; nucleotides outside the gene matches: 11. CDR3 length: 18 residues. CDR3 protein: CASSKGTSGSMITGELFF. The CDR3 DNA follows: TGTGCCAGCAGTAAGGGGACTAGCGGGAGTATGATAACCGGGGAGCTGTTTTTT.

This chain joins TRBV5-4 and TRBJ2-7; the match to TRBD2 covers 8 bases. This CDR3 contains 14 residues. V lost 3 bases and J lost 6; bases outside the gene matches: 8. The germline V gene has CDR1 SGHNT and CDR2 YYREEE (reference sequence). CDR3 DNA: TGTGCCAGCAGCTCAAGCGGGGGAAGGAGCGAGCAGTACTTC. This sequence encodes CASSSSGGRSEQYF.

The chain is built from TRBV28 and TRBJ1-4, with D possibly matching TRBD1 (6 bases). Trimming stripped 5 bases from V and 0 bases from J, with 13 bases between. This CDR3 region has 16 residues. Germline-derived CDR1 and CDR2 are MDHEN and SYDVKM. The DNA of the CDR3 is TGTGCCAGCAGTCCCGCGGACAGCCCAACTAATGAAAAACTGTTTTTT. Amino acids: CASSPADSPTNEKLFF.

V is TRBV11-3 and J is TRBJ2-3, with TRBD2 as a possible D gene (6 bases). In germline, CDR1 is SGHNT, CDR2 YENEEA. The CDR3 is 13 amino acids. V was shortened by 5 bases and J by 4 bases, with 10 bases between the two germline ends. CDR3 protein: CASSRLVSDTQYF. The CDR3 coding sequence is TGTGCCAGCAGCCGACTAGTTTCAGATACGCAGTATTTT.

This chain connects TRBV18 to TRBJ1-5; TRBD1 aligns across 7 bases. CDR3 size: 17 residues. Germline values: CDR1 KGHSH, CDR2 LQKENI. The ends lost 3 bases at V and 0 bases at J; junction bases unmatched: 8. CDR3 DNA sequence: TGTGCCAGCTCACCGCAGGGGGGAGTTTATAGCAATCAGCCCCAGCATTTT. As protein: CASSPQGGVYSNQPQHF. Full variable domain (missing parts from reference TRBV18 and TRBJ1-5): NAGVMQNPRHLVRRRGQEARLRCSPMKGHSHVYWYRQLPEEGLKFMVYLQKENIIDESGMPKERFSAEFPKEGPSILRIQQVVRGDSAAYFCASSPQGGVYSNQPQHFGDGTRLSIL.

This chain uses TRBV7-2 with TRBJ2-1; 14 nucleotides line up with TRBD2. The CDR3 covers 19 residues. V shed 3 bases and J 2 bases; nucleotides not matched to a gene: 9. Germline lookup yields CDR1 SGHTA and CDR2 FQGNSA. The CDR3 DNA reads TGTGCCAGCAGCTTCTGGACTAGCGGGGGGCCAATAACCTACAATGAGCAGTTCTTC. This gives the protein CASSFWTSGGPITYNEQFF.

V gene TRBV6-1 combines with J gene TRBJ1-5; 8 bases align to TRBD1. Germline values: CDR1 MNHNS, CDR2 SASEGT. The CDR3 contains 13 residues. The J segment lost 11 bases and the V segment lost 3 bases, leaving 6 bases of the junction unmatched. CDR3 protein: CASSDGTGLTQHF. The CDR3 nucleotides read TGTGCCAGCAGTGATGGGACAGGTTTGACCCAGCATTTT.

This clone was observed a handful of times. The chain couples TRBV5-4 to TRBJ2-7; TRBD1 agrees at 9 bases. J was trimmed by 3 bases and V by 4 bases; bases with no gene match: 5. CDR1 SGHNT and CDR2 YYREEE come from the germline V gene (reference sequence). CDR3 size: 14 residues. The CDR3 DNA reads as TGTGCCAGCAGCCCGGGACAGGGCCGCTACGAGCAGTACTTC. Translated: CASSPGQGRYEQYF.

J is TRBJ2-2 and V is TRBV7-9; no clear D. V lost 4 bases and J 2 bases, leaving 2 bases between the germline ends. This CDR3 contains 12 residues. The germline V gene encodes CDR1 SEHNR and CDR2 FQNEAQ (reference sequence). The CDR3 spells CASSSNTGELFF. For the CDR3, the DNA is TGTGCCAGCAGCTCTAACACCGGGGAGCTGTTTTTT. The full variable domain, rest sourced from reference TRBV7-9 and TRBJ2-2, is DTGVSQNPRHKITKRGQNVTFRCDPISEHNRLYWYRQTLGQGPEFLTYFQNEAQLEKSRLLSDRFSAERPKGSFSTLEIQRTEQGDSAMYLCASSSNTGELFFGEGSRLTVL.

The chain links TRBV28 to TRBJ1-6; no clear D. The CDR3 is 18 amino acids. Germline loops: CDR1 MDHEN, CDR2 SYDVKM. Trimming stripped 3 bases from V and 0 bases from J, with 15 bases between. CDR3 loop: CASSFGPGESSYNSPLHF. In DNA, the CDR3 is TGTGCCAGCAGTTTTGGCCCTGGAGAGAGCTCCTATAATTCACCCCTCCACTTT. The whole variable domain, remainder taken from reference TRBV28 and TRBJ1-6, is DVKVTQSSRYLVKRTGEKVFLECVQDMDHENMFWYRQDPGLGLRLIYFSYDVKMKEKGDIPEGYSVSREKKERFSLILESASTNQTSMYLCASSFGPGESSYNSPLHFGNGTRLTVT.

This chain uses TRBV6-6 with TRBJ2-1, with 9 bases matching TRBD2. Per germline, CDR1 MNHNY and CDR2 SVGAGI (reference sequence). CDR3 length: 14 residues. Losses at the gene ends were 4 bases for V and 8 bases for J; bases not matched to a gene: 6. CDR3 in DNA: TGTGCCAGCAGTTCCCGGACTAGCGTCGATGAGCAGTTCTTC. It codes for CASSSRTSVDEQFF.

The CDR3 DNA reads TGTGCCAGCAGCCCCTGGGCTAGCGGGGGGGCCGCAGATACGCAGTATTTT. This translates into CASSPWASGGAADTQYF. The rearrangement uses TRBV7-9 and TRBJ2-3, with TRBD2 identical over 12 bases. The CDR3 spans 17 residues. Germline assignment: CDR1 SEHNR and CDR2 FQNEAQ (reference sequence). Unmatched junction bases numbered 10, after V lost 5 bases and J lost 4 bases.

The chain uses TRBV14 and TRBJ1-3; tentative D call: TRBD1 (5 bases). Per the germline V gene, CDR1 is SGHDN and CDR2 is FVKESK. This CDR3 comprises 13 residues. With 2 bases removed from V and 5 bases from J, the gap between germline ends came to 7 bases. CDR3 in amino acids: CASSQRQRNTIYF. CDR3 bases: TGTGCCAGCAGCCAAAGACAGAGAAACACCATATATTTT.